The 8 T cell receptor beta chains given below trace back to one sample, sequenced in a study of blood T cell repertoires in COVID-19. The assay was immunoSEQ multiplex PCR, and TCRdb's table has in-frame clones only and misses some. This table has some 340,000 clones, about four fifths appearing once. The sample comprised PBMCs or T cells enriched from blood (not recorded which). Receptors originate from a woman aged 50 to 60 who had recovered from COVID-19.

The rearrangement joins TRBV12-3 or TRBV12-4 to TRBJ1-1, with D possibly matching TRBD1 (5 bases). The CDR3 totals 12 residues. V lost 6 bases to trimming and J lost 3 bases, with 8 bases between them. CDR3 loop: CASRIGDTEAFF. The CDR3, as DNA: TGTGCCAGCAGAATAGGGGACACTGAAGCTTTCTTT.

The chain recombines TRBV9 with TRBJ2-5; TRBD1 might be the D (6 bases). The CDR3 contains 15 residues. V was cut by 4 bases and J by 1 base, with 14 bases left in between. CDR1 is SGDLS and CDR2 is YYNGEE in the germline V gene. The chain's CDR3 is CASSSQTGGQETQYF. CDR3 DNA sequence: TGTGCCAGCAGCTCACAGACAGGTGGCCAAGAGACCCAGTACTTC.

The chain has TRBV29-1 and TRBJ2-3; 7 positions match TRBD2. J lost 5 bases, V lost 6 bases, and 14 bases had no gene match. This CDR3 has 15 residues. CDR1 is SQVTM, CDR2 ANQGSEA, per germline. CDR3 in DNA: TGCAGCGTCCCGTTTTCGGGGAGGGCCAAAGATACGCAGTATTTT. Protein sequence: CSVPFSGRAKDTQYF.

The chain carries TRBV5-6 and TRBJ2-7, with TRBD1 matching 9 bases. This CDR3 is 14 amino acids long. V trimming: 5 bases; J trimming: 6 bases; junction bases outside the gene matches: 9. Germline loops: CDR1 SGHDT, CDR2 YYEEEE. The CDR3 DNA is TGTGCCAGCAGGATCGGACAGGGGACCGGCGAGCAGTACTTC. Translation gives CASRIGQGTGEQYF.

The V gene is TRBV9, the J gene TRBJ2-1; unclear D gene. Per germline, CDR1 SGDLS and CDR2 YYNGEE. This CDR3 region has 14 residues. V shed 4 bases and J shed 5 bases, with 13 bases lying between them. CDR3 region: CASSIEIRDNEQFF. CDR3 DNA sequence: TGTGCCAGCAGCATCGAAATTCGAGACAATGAGCAGTTCTTC. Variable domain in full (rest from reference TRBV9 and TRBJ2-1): DSGVTQTPKHLITATGQRVTLRCSPRSGDLSVYWYQQSLDQGLQFLIQYYNGEERAKGNILERFSAQQFPDLHSELNLSSLELGDSALYFCASSIEIRDNEQFFGPGTRLTVL.

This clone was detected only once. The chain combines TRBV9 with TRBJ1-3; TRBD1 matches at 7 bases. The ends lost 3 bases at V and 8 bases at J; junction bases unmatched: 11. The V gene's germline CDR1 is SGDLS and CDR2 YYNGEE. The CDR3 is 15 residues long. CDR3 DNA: TGTGCCAGCAGCGCACAGGGGAATATGATAGACACCATATATTTT. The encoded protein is CASSAQGNMIDTIYF. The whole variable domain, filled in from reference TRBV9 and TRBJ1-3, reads DSGVTQTPKHLITATGQRVTLRCSPRSGDLSVYWYQQSLDQGLQFLIQYYNGEERAKGNILERFSAQQFPDLHSELNLSSLELGDSALYFCASSAQGNMIDTIYFGEGSWLTVV.

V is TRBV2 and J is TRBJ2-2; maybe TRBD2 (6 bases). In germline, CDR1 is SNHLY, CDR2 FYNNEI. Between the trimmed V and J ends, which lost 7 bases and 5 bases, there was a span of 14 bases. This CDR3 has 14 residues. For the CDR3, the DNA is TGTGCCAGCACCCACAGGAGGGGTACCGGGGAGCTGTTTTTT. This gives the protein CASTHRRGTGELFF.

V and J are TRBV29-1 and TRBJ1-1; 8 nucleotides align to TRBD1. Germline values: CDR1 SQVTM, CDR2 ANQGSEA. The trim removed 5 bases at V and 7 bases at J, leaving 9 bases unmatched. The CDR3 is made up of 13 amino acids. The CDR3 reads CSVPRTGSNEAFF. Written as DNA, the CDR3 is TGCAGCGTTCCGAGGACAGGGAGCAATGAAGCTTTCTTT.